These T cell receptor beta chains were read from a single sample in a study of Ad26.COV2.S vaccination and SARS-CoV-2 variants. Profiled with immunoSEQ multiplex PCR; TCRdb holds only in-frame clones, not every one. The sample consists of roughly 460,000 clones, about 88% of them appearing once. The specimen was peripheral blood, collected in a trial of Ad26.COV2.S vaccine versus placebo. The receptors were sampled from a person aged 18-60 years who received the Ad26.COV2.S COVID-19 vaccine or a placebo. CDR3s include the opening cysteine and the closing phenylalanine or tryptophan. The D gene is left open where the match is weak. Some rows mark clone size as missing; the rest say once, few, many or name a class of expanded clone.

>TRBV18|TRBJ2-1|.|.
CASSIAVGAYEQFF
TGTGCCAGCTCCATCGCGGTTGGGGCCTATGAGCAGTTCTTC
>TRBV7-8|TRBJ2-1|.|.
CASSLEGGQRLTYNEQFF
TGTGCCAGCAGCTTAGAGGGGGGTCAGCGTCTCACCTACAATGAGCAGTTCTTC
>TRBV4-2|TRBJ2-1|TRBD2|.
CASSRRAGGVEQFF
TGTGCCAGCAGCCGGCGAGCGGGGGGGGTTGAGCAGTTCTTC
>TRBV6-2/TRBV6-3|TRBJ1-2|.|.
CASSQDSSGYTF
TGTGCCAGCAGCCAGGACAGTTCCGGCTACACCTTC
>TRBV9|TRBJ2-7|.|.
CASSVGDSDEQYF
TGTGCCAGCAGCGTAGGAGATTCAGACGAGCAGTACTTC
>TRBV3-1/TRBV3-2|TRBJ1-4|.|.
CASSQDLQLLLTNEKLFF
TGTGCCAGCAGCCAAGATTTACAGCTACTACTAACTAATGAAAAACTGTTTTTT
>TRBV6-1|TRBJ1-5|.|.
CASSDQGYQPQHF
TGTGCCAGCAGTGACCAGGGGTATCAGCCCCAGCATTTT
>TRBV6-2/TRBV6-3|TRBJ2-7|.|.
CASSYGGGSGEQYF
TGTGCCAGCAGTTACGGGGGGGGCAGCGGCGAGCAGTACTTC
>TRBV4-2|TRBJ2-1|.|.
CASSQAATGGYDEQFF
TGTGCCAGCAGCCAAGCTGCCACCGGCGGGTATGATGAGCAGTTCTTC
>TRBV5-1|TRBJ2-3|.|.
CASSLTDGTDTQYF
TGCGCCAGCAGCTTGACGGACGGCACAGATACGCAGTATTTT
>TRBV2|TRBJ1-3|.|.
CASMFGGLYTIYF
TGTGCCAGCATGTTCGGGGGCCTTTATACCATATATTTT
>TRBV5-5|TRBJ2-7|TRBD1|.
CASSPRQGSNQLEQYF
TGTGCCAGCAGCCCAAGACAGGGTTCGAATCAACTCGAGCAGTACTTC
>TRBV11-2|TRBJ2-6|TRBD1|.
CASSLDRGLGSGANVLTF
TGTGCCAGCAGCTTAGACAGGGGGCTTGGCTCTGGGGCCAACGTCCTGACTTTC
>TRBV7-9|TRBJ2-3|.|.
CASSTATEPDTQYF
TGTGCCAGCAGCACCGCGACGGAACCAGATACGCAGTATTTT
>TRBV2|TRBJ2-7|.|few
CASSVGDEDYEQYF
TGTGCCAGCAGTGTGGGGGACGAAGACTACGAGCAGTACTTC
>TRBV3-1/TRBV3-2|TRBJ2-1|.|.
CASSQGGQSYNEQFF
TGTGCCAGCAGCCAAGGGGGGCAATCCTACAATGAGCAGTTCTTC
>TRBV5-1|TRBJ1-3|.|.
CASSLAGAGNTIYF
TGCGCCAGCAGCTTGGCAGGGGCTGGAAACACCATATATTTT
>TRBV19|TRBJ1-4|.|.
CASSTPGPRGEKLFF
TGTGCCAGTAGTACCCCGGGGCCCAGGGGTGAAAAACTGTTTTTT
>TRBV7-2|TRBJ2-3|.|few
CASSTRGGFSTDTQYF
TGTGCCAGCAGCACTCGCGGAGGGTTTAGCACAGATACGCAGTATTTT
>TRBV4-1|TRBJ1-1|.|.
CASSQVLVGGGTEAFF
TGCGCCAGCAGCCAAGTTTTAGTGGGGGGTGGCACTGAAGCTTTCTTT
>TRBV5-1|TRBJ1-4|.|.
CASSPGTGREKLFF
TGCGCCAGCAGCCCCGGGACCGGGAGGGAAAAACTGTTTTTT
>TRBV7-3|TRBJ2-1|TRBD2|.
CASSLISGDHNEQFF
TGTGCCAGCAGCTTAATTAGCGGGGACCACAATGAGCAGTTCTTC
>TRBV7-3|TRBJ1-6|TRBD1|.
CASSSDRVERNSPLHF
TGTGCCAGCAGCTCAGACAGGGTTGAGAGGAATTCACCCCTCCACTTT
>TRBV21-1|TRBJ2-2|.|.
CASSTEGLAGANTGELFF
TGTGCCAGCAGCACGGAAGGACTAGCGGGGGCGAACACCGGGGAGCTGTTTTTT
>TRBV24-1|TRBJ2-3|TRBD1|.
CATSDFDRETDTQYF
TGTGCCACCAGTGATTTTGACAGGGAGACAGATACGCAGTATTTT
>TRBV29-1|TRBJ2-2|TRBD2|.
CSVGSPQAGALTGELFF
TGCAGCGTTGGGTCCCCCCAAGCGGGAGCCCTCACCGGGGAGCTGTTTTTT
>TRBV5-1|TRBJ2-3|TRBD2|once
CASSWASGGTDTQYF
TGCGCCAGCAGCTGGGCCAGCGGGGGCACAGATACGCAGTATTTT
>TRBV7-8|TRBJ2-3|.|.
CASSFVQGSTDTQYF
TGTGCCAGCAGCTTCGTGCAGGGCTCCACAGATACGCAGTATTTT
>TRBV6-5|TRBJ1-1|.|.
CASKRDPNTEAFF
TGTGCCAGCAAGAGGGACCCAAACACTGAAGCTTTCTTT